This T cell receptor (beta chain) was recovered during a study of blood T cells in healthy people across ages. With a J-beta primer mix and a sample-barcoded 5' primer, a second PCR ran roughly 6 to 11 cycles. All samples gave at least 3 million CDR3-containing paired-end reads. Via MiXCR, TCRdb re-called the 5' RACE reads, giving one row per CDR3 protein. This sample has 600,000 to 800,000 distinct CDR3 sequences, with around 21% found just once. The receptor's source is a man in his 70s in good health. Sequencing was carried out using blood.

The CDR3 DNA follows: TGTGCCAGCCGTACGACAGGGGGAACTGATGGCTACACCTTC. It is translated as CASRTTGGTDGYTF. The gene calls are TRBV9 and TRBJ1-2; 9 bases line up with TRBD1. V was pared by 7 bases and J by 6 bases, with 10 bases of the junction left unmatched. From germline, CDR1 is SGDLS and CDR2 YYNGEE. The CDR3 is 14 residues long.